Listed below are T cell receptor beta chains from one sample, sequenced in a study of identical twins. TCRdb re-called the 5' RACE reads with MiXCR, one entry per CDR3 protein. The table shows 550,000 to 700,000 distinct CDR3 sequences, with 9.6% occurring only once. These data are also associated with another study on yellow fever vaccine responses in identical twins.

The sequenced material came from PBMCs. The receptors were gathered from a woman under 30 in good health. The CDR3 runs from the conserved cysteine through the conserved F or W. The D gene is left open where the match is weak. Clone sizes are given selectively: once, few, many, or a class where the clone is expanded.

TRBV10-3,TRBD2,13,many,TRBJ2-3,TGTGCCACAGACCGGGGGGGGACAGATACGCAGTATTTT,CATDRGGTDTQYF
TRBV11-2,-,13,-,TRBJ2-7,TGTGCCAGCAGCTATAGAAGTCCCTACGAGCAGTACTTC,CASSYRSPYEQYF
TRBV3-1,-,11,few,TRBJ2-2,TGTGCCAGCAGCCAAGAAGGAGAGCTGTTTTTT,CASSQEGELFF
TRBV5-1,TRBD1,15,-,TRBJ1-2,TGCGCCAGCAGCCAGGACAGGGCCGCTGACTATGGCTACACCTTC,CASSQDRAADYGYTF
TRBV3-1,-,12,few,TRBJ2-1,TGTGCCAGCGGACGGACCCCGGGGGAGCAGTTCTTC,CASGRTPGEQFF
TRBV12-3/TRBV12-4,-,16,-,TRBJ2-6,TGTGCCAGCAGTTTTTTCCGAGCTACTGGGGCCAACGTCCTGACTTTC,CASSFFRATGANVLTF
TRBV2,-,13,-,TRBJ2-7,TGTGCCAGCAGAAGGACAGTCTCCTACGAGCAGTACTTC,CASRRTVSYEQYF
TRBV24-1,TRBD1,14,few,TRBJ2-7,TGTGCCACCAGTGATGGGACAGGGGCCTACGAGCAGTACTTC,CATSDGTGAYEQYF
TRBV24-1,-,16,few,TRBJ2-1,TGTGCCACCAGTGATGCCCGAGGGACTGTTGGCAATGAGCAGTTCTTC,CATSDARGTVGNEQFF
TRBV21-1,-,18,-,TRBJ2-3,TGTGCCAGCAGCAAGGGGGGATACTTCCTCCTTAGCACAGATACGCAGTATTTT,CASSKGGYFLLSTDTQYF
TRBV4-3,-,13,few,TRBJ2-3,TGCGCCAGCAGCCAAGATCCAGCCGATACGCAGTATTTT,CASSQDPADTQYF
TRBV30,-,13,few,TRBJ1-5,TGTGCCTGGAGTCCCCAGGGTAATCAGCCCCAGCATTTT,CAWSPQGNQPQHF
TRBV3-1,-,15,many,TRBJ1-2,TGTGCCAGCAGCCAAGAGGTTAAGGGTACCTATGGCTACACCTTC,CASSQEVKGTYGYTF
TRBV5-1,TRBD1,15,few,TRBJ1-1,TGCGCCAGCAGCGCAACAGGGGGCCGGGACACTGAAGCTTTCTTT,CASSATGGRDTEAFF
TRBV20-1,-,13,many,TRBJ1-2,TGCAGTGCTAGAGAGGCCGGGAACTATGGCTACACCTTC,CSAREAGNYGYTF
TRBV7-2,-,12,many,TRBJ2-7,TGTGCCAGCAGCTTAGAGGGGACCGGGGCCTCCTTC,CASSLEGTGASF